The rows below give T cell receptor beta chains drawn from one sample of a study of T cell responses to AZD1222 COVID-19 vaccine. TCRdb's copy holds only in-frame clones and misses some; the assay was immunoSEQ multiplex PCR. The table has 75,000 to 100,000 clones, just over 90% seen once. The starting material was peripheral blood, obtained on day 0 of AZD1222 vaccination. These receptors were collected from an adult in good health. Each CDR3 is given with its conserved first and last residue. The order of the fields is D gene, V gene, J gene, clone size, CDR3 DNA, CDR3 protein. D genes are given only for firm matches. Only some rows state a clone size, as once, few, many or a class for expanded clones.

D: -
V: TRBV5-1
J: TRBJ2-1
size: -
DNA: TGCGCCAGCAGCTTGGACAGGTTACGAAGCTCCTACAATGAGCAGTTCTTC
CDR3: CASSLDRLRSSYNEQFF

D: TRBD1
V: TRBV2
J: TRBJ2-7
size: once
DNA: TGTGCCAGCAGAGGGACAGGGAGTTCCTACGAGCAGTACTTC
CDR3: CASRGTGSSYEQYF

D: -
V: TRBV7-2
J: TRBJ1-4
size: -
DNA: TGTGCCAGCAGCCCTGCCGGGGTCACTAATGAAAAACTGTTTTTT
CDR3: CASSPAGVTNEKLFF

D: -
V: TRBV12-3/TRBV12-4
J: TRBJ2-5
size: -
DNA: TGTGCCAGCAGTTTATCAGAGACCCAGTACTTC
CDR3: CASSLSETQYF

D: TRBD2
V: TRBV6-5
J: TRBJ2-7
size: -
DNA: TGTGCCAGCAGGAGGGACGGGGGGTCCTACGAGCAGTACTTC
CDR3: CASRRDGGSYEQYF

D: TRBD1
V: TRBV4-1
J: TRBJ2-2
size: -
DNA: TGCGCCAGCAGTCTGACAGGGGGCACCGGGGAGCTGTTTTTT
CDR3: CASSLTGGTGELFF

D: -
V: TRBV11-3
J: TRBJ2-5
size: once
DNA: TGTGCCAGCAGCATTAGGACGGGAGCGGGTGAGACCCAGTACTTC
CDR3: CASSIRTGAGETQYF

D: TRBD2
V: TRBV6-5
J: TRBJ2-7
size: -
DNA: TGTGCCAGCAGGCTAGCGGGGGGGCAGTACGAGCAGTACTTC
CDR3: CASRLAGGQYEQYF

D: -
V: TRBV7-9
J: TRBJ1-5
size: -
DNA: TGTGCCAGCAGCTTAGGGCCAGGGAATCAGCCCCAGCATTTT
CDR3: CASSLGPGNQPQHF

D: TRBD1
V: TRBV7-9
J: TRBJ2-2
size: -
DNA: TGTGCCAGCAGCCCACGGACAGGGAACACCGGGGAGCTGTTTTTT
CDR3: CASSPRTGNTGELFF

D: -
V: TRBV30
J: TRBJ1-3
size: -
DNA: TGTGCCTGGAGTGTCGGGCAGGGGAGTAGAAACACCATATATTTT
CDR3: CAWSVGQGSRNTIYF

D: -
V: TRBV14
J: TRBJ1-4
size: -
DNA: TGTGCCAGCAGCCAACAGTTTGCAACTAATGAAAAACTGTTTTTT
CDR3: CASSQQFATNEKLFF

D: -
V: TRBV5-1
J: TRBJ1-1
size: -
DNA: TGCGCCAGCAGCTTGAACGGGAAGAACACTGAAGCTTTCTTT
CDR3: CASSLNGKNTEAFF

D: -
V: TRBV5-1
J: TRBJ2-7
size: -
DNA: TGCGCCAGCGGCAAGGGGGGAGCGGGGTTGGACGAGCAGTACTTC
CDR3: CASGKGGAGLDEQYF

D: TRBD2
V: TRBV29-1
J: TRBJ2-5
size: -
DNA: TGCAGCGCCGGGACTAGCGGGGAGACCCAGTACTTC
CDR3: CSAGTSGETQYF

D: TRBD1
V: TRBV18
J: TRBJ2-7
size: -
DNA: TGTGCCAGCTCACCATCAGGGGGCGAGGTGGACTTC
CDR3: CASSPSGGEVDF

D: TRBD1
V: TRBV6-5
J: TRBJ1-1
size: -
DNA: TGTGCCAGCAGTTACTCCGGGACAGCCGTTGGAGCTTTCTTT
CDR3: CASSYSGTAVGAFF

D: -
V: TRBV15
J: TRBJ1-2
size: -
DNA: TGTGCCACCAGCAGGCTGGAGACGATCCCGTATGGCTACACCTTC
CDR3: CATSRLETIPYGYTF

D: TRBD1
V: TRBV7-8
J: TRBJ2-7
size: -
DNA: TGTGCCAGCAGCTGGGCCGGGGGGACAGGGGCCTACGAGCAGTACTTC
CDR3: CASSWAGGTGAYEQYF

D: TRBD2
V: TRBV20-1
J: TRBJ2-2
size: -
DNA: TGCAGTGCTAGTTCCCTAGCGGGGGGAAGGACCGGGGAGCTGTTTTTT
CDR3: CSASSLAGGRTGELFF

D: -
V: TRBV18
J: TRBJ1-1
size: -
DNA: TGTGCCAGCTTGCAAGACGAGGGGAGCACTGAAGCTTTCTTT
CDR3: CASLQDEGSTEAFF

D: -
V: TRBV27
J: TRBJ2-1
size: -
DNA: TGTGCCTCCGGAGAGGTGACTCTCTCCTACAATGAGCAGTTCTTC
CDR3: CASGEVTLSYNEQFF

D: -
V: TRBV6-6
J: TRBJ2-7
size: -
DNA: TGTGCCAGCACCTCTTTCGGGAGCTCCTACGAGCAGTACTTC
CDR3: CASTSFGSSYEQYF

D: -
V: TRBV27
J: TRBJ1-1
size: -
DNA: TGTGCCAGCAGGGAGACACCATCGAACACTGAAGCTTTCTTT
CDR3: CASRETPSNTEAFF

D: -
V: TRBV5-8
J: TRBJ2-1
size: -
DNA: TGTGCCAGCAGCTTGGGATCAGGGTACAATGAGCAGTTCTTC
CDR3: CASSLGSGYNEQFF

D: TRBD2
V: TRBV5-4
J: TRBJ2-7
size: once
DNA: TGTGCCAGCAGCACGGAAGCGGGGGGGCCAAACGAGCAGTACTTC
CDR3: CASSTEAGGPNEQYF

D: -
V: TRBV4-1
J: TRBJ2-2
size: -
DNA: TGCGCCAGCAGCCAAGGGGAGGACACCGGGGAGCTGTTTTTT
CDR3: CASSQGEDTGELFF

D: -
V: TRBV7-2
J: TRBJ2-4
size: -
DNA: TGTGCCAGCAGCCCAGCTAGGTTAGACATTCAGTACTTC
CDR3: CASSPARLDIQYF

D: -
V: TRBV7-3
J: TRBJ2-1
size: once
DNA: TGTGCCAGCAGCTTAATCGGCGGGAATTTTGGGGAGCAGTTCTTC
CDR3: CASSLIGGNFGEQFF

D: TRBD1
V: TRBV29-1
J: TRBJ2-3
size: -
DNA: TGCAGCGTCAGGGGACAGACCAGCACAGATACGCAGTATTTT
CDR3: CSVRGQTSTDTQYF

D: -
V: TRBV28
J: TRBJ1-2
size: once
DNA: TGTGCCAGCAGTTCCCGACAGGCCCCCCTCTTC
CDR3: CASSSRQAPLF

D: -
V: TRBV12-3/TRBV12-4
J: TRBJ1-1
size: few
DNA: TGTGCCAGCAACCCAGGGTACACTGAAGCTTTCTTT
CDR3: CASNPGYTEAFF

D: -
V: TRBV4-1
J: TRBJ1-3
size: -
DNA: TGCGCCAGCAGCCAAGATCACGGAGTCCTCTCTGGAAACACCATATATTTT
CDR3: CASSQDHGVLSGNTIYF

D: -
V: TRBV3-1/TRBV3-2
J: TRBJ2-7
size: -
DNA: TGTGCCAGCAGCCAAAAGGGGTTAGGCTCCTACGAGCAGTACTTC
CDR3: CASSQKGLGSYEQYF

D: -
V: TRBV5-1
J: TRBJ2-1
size: once
DNA: TGCGCCAGCAGCTTGAAGCAGCCAAGCTCCTACAATGAGCAGTTCTTC
CDR3: CASSLKQPSSYNEQFF

D: -
V: TRBV11-1
J: TRBJ2-3
size: -
DNA: TGTGCCAGCAGTTCCGAGATTAATACGCAGTATTTT
CDR3: CASSSEINTQYF

D: -
V: TRBV19
J: TRBJ2-2
size: -
DNA: TGTGCCAGTAGTATAGTCTACAGCTCCGGGGAGCTGTTTTTT
CDR3: CASSIVYSSGELFF

D: TRBD2
V: TRBV19
J: TRBJ2-2
size: -
DNA: TGTGCCAGTATGGGGACAGCGGGAGGCACCGGGGAGCTGTTTTTT
CDR3: CASMGTAGGTGELFF

D: -
V: TRBV5-6
J: TRBJ1-1
size: -
DNA: TGTGCCAGCAGCGCCGGCCCTGAAGCTTTCTTT
CDR3: CASSAGPEAFF

D: -
V: TRBV5-1
J: TRBJ1-2
size: -
DNA: TGCGCCAGCAGCTTGGAAGGGGAAGGCTACACCTTC
CDR3: CASSLEGEGYTF